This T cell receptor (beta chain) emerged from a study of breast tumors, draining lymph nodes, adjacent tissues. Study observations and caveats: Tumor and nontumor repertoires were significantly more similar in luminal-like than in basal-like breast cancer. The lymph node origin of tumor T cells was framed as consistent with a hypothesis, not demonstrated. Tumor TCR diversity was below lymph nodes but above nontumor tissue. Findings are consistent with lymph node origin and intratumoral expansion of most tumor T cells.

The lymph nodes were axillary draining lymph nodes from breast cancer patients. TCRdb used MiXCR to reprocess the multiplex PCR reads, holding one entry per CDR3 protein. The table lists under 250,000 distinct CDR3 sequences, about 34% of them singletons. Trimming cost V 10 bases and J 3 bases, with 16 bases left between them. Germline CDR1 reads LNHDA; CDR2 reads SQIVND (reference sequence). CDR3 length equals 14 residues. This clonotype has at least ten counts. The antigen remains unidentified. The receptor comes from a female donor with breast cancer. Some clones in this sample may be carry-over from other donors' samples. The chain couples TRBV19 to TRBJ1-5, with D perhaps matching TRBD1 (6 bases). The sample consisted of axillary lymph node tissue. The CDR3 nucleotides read TGTGCCACCCGACTCCGGGACAACAATCAGCCCCAGCATTTT. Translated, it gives CATRLRDNNQPQHF.